This TCR beta chain is drawn from a study of T cell repertoires in cytomegalovirus infection. TCRdb reprocessed the reads via MiXCR and lists one record per CDR3 protein. The repertoire holds some 200,000 distinct CDR3 sequences, with approximately 9.6% as singletons. In germline, CDR1 is DFQATT, CDR2 SNEGSKA (reference sequence). This CDR3 region has 14 residues. After removal of 4 bases from V and 8 bases from J, the junction contained 11 bases not matched to a gene. Study conclusions and caveats: There were HLA-C-restricted CMV-specific TCR beta clonotypes dominating the ex vivo response. Identification of carriers of CMV plus the relevant HLA was performed using cumulative public TCR beta family frequency.

This clonotype was found many times. Its matching antigen is unknown. The chain has TRBV20-1 and TRBJ2-1, with TRBD2 matching 7 bases. This clonotype was sampled from a human donor in good health (CMV status not recorded). Some clones in this sample may be carry-over from other donors' samples. Sequencing input: PBMCs. CDR3 DNA sequence: TGCAGTGCTACGACTAGTGGGAGGGGTTATGAGCAGTTCTTC. It yields the protein CSATTSGRGYEQFF.